These 16 T cell receptor beta chains were all obtained from the same sample, sequenced in a study of neurological immune-mediated disorders (dated by TCRdb to 2018 to 2020). Library preparation was by 5' RACE. The sample was run on an Illumina HiSeq 2500. Clones were called with MiXCR by TCRdb after fastp trimmed the public reads at Q25, and only in-frame beta chains were retained. Entries that share a CDR3 protein sequence are merged under the most common genes and DNA. The sample table shows tens of thousands of distinct CDR3 sequences, and under 15% are seen once. The top ten hold about 5.5% of the sample. This specimen's time point label, interpreted: technical triplicate 1. Sequencing used CD4+ T cells from blood. These TCRs come from a female donor with HTLV-1-associated myelopathy (HAM/TSP).

This clonotype showed up many times. The CDR3 nucleotides are TGTGCCATCAGTGAGGCCGCCGAGACAGGGAAGAACGAGCAGTACTTC. Translating gives CAISEAAETGKNEQYF. V and J are TRBV10-3 and TRBJ2-7; TRBD1 agrees at 7 bases. The ends lost 2 bases at V and 5 bases at J; junction bases unmatched: 12. Germline V gene data show CDR1 as ENHRY and CDR2 as SYGVKD. The CDR3 is 16 residues long.

This clonotype was counted ten times or more. The chain employs TRBV11-2 and TRBJ2-4, with D tentatively TRBD2 (5 bases). CDR3 length: 18 residues. Germline assignment: CDR1 SGHAT and CDR2 FQNNGV. Deletions cut 2 bases from V and 2 bases from J, with 19 bases between. The CDR3 nucleotides are TGTGCCAGCAGCTTACTCAGGCTTCGGGATGGAACCAAAAACATTCAGTACTTC. As protein: CASSLLRLRDGTKNIQYF.

In this sample, this clonotype turned up many times. V is TRBV15 and J is TRBJ2-7; 9 bases align to TRBD1. The CDR3 consists of 16 residues. Per germline, CDR1 LNHNV and CDR2 YYDKDF (reference sequence). The junction had 15 bases not matched to a gene; V was cut back by 5 bases and J by 7 bases. Here the CDR3 reads CATSGLMDRGGREQYF. The CDR3 coding sequence is TGTGCCACCAGCGGGTTGATGGACAGGGGAGGTAGGGAGCAGTACTTC.

This clonotype was counted at least ten times. This CDR3 reads CASSPGRGANEKLFF. The CDR3 bases are TGTGCCAGCTCACCGGGAAGGGGCGCCAATGAAAAACTGTTTTTT. The gene calls are TRBV18 and TRBJ1-4, with D possibly being TRBD1 (5 bases). CDR3 length equals 15 residues. Germline values: CDR1 KGHSH, CDR2 LQKENI. V was clipped by 3 bases and J by 5 bases, with 13 bases between them.

At least ten counts were recorded for this clonotype. This chain connects TRBV20-1 to TRBJ1-2; no definite D call. Germline V gene data show CDR1 as DFQATT and CDR2 as SNEGSKA (reference sequence). The CDR3 runs to 11 residues. Trimming took 4 bases from V and 3 from J, leaving 6 bases between them. This CDR3 is CSATTDYGYTF. The CDR3 bases are TGCAGTGCTACGACTGACTATGGCTACACCTTC.

At least ten counts were recorded for this clonotype. The chain recombines TRBV20-1 with TRBJ1-4; TRBD1 is a possible D gene (6 bases). Germline values: CDR1 DFQATT, CDR2 SNEGSKA (reference sequence). V was shortened by 3 bases and J by 10 bases, with 15 bases between the two germline ends. The CDR3 consists of 13 residues. The CDR3 protein is CSASGQTFGKLFF. DNA of the CDR3: TGCAGTGCTAGTGGACAGACTTTTGGAAAACTGTTTTTT.

The sample holds many counts of this clonotype. The J gene is TRBJ2-5, the V gene TRBV14; TRBD2 is a possible D gene (5 bases). Germline V lookup: CDR1 SGHDN, CDR2 FVKESK. The CDR3 spans 13 residues. V shed 4 bases and J shed 4 bases, with 10 bases lying between them. CDR3 amino acids: CASSLARRETQYF. CDR3 nucleotide sequence: TGTGCCAGCAGCCTAGCGAGGCGAGAGACCCAGTACTTC.

This clonotype was detected ten times or more. The chain couples TRBV5-1 to TRBJ2-3, with 7 positions matching TRBD1. The germline V gene has CDR1 SGHRS and CDR2 YFSETQ. The CDR3 spans 14 residues. V lost 3 bases and J lost 4; bases outside the gene matches: 5. This CDR3 is CASSSPQGADTQYF. DNA for the CDR3: TGCGCCAGCAGCTCGCCTCAGGGGGCAGATACGCAGTATTTT.

The table lists this clonotype with many counts. This chain joins TRBV11-3 and TRBJ1-3; no clear D. V was pared by 5 bases and J by 0 bases, with 8 bases between. The CDR3 contains 14 residues. Germline V gene lookup returns CDR1 SGHNT and CDR2 YENEEA. The CDR3 reads CASSPDRSGNTIYF. In DNA, the CDR3 is TGTGCCAGCAGCCCGGACCGCTCTGGAAACACCATATATTTT.

This clonotype was seen ten or more times. The chain uses TRBV7-9 and TRBJ2-5, with D perhaps matching TRBD1 (7 bases). Trimming pared 3 bases from V and 5 bases from J, leaving 19 bases between. The CDR3 contains 16 residues. CDR1 and CDR2 from the germline V gene are SEHNR and FQNEAQ (reference sequence). CDR3 bases: TGTGCCAGCAGCTTTCGTGGGGGGACAGAGGTGGAGACCCAGTACTTC. This sequence encodes CASSFRGGTEVETQYF.

This clonotype was seen many times. The chain joins TRBV12-3 or TRBV12-4 to TRBJ2-2; 11 bases fit TRBD1. This CDR3 comprises 15 residues. The V segment lost 4 bases and the J segment 5 bases; nucleotides outside the gene matches: 3. CDR3 nucleotides: TGTGCCAGCAGTTGGGGACAGGGGGGAACCGGGGAGCTGTTTTTT. It translates to CASSWGQGGTGELFF.

This clonotype was seen a handful of times. The chain is built from TRBV19 and TRBJ1-4; D ambiguous. Looked up from germline, CDR1 is LNHDA and CDR2 is SQIVND (reference sequence). V lost 3 bases and J 8 bases, leaving 10 bases between the germline ends. The CDR3 runs 13 residues. The CDR3 bases are TGTGCCAGTAGTATCCGGGAGGCGGAAAAACTGTTTTTT. This codes for CASSIREAEKLFF.

This clonotype was detected only once. The J gene is TRBJ2-3, the V gene TRBV6-6; D is unresolved. Trimming pared 7 bases from V and 0 bases from J, leaving 11 bases between. The CDR3 is 14 residues long. Germline loops: CDR1 MNHNY, CDR2 SVGAGI (reference sequence). The CDR3 is CASKAFPSTDTQYF. The CDR3 DNA follows: TGTGCCAGCAAGGCGTTCCCAAGCACAGATACGCAGTATTTT.

Ten or more counts support this clonotype. The genes are TRBV7-2 and TRBJ2-2; D remains unclear. Germline values: CDR1 SGHTA, CDR2 FQGNSA. V was clipped by 0 bases and J by 5 bases, with 10 bases between them. The CDR3 loop spans 15 amino acids. The CDR3 nucleotides read TGTGCCAGCAGCTTAGCGTACCGTCAGACCGGGGAGCTGTTTTTT. Its translation is CASSLAYRQTGELFF.

The sample holds many counts of this clonotype. This chain links TRBV24-1 with TRBJ2-1, with D possibly TRBD2 on 6 matching bases. Trimming pared 5 bases from V and 7 bases from J, leaving 17 bases between. This CDR3 is 15 amino acids long. In germline, CDR1 is KGHDR, CDR2 SFDVKD. The CDR3: CATSGALREGNEQFF. The CDR3 coding sequence is TGTGCCACCAGTGGGGCTCTGCGGGAAGGTAATGAGCAGTTCTTC.

At least ten counts were recorded for this clonotype. The chain links TRBV20-1 to TRBJ2-1; 10 bases are shared with TRBD1. The V gene end was trimmed by 3 bases and the J gene end by 6 bases; junction bases not matched to a gene: 2. Germline lookup yields CDR1 DFQATT and CDR2 SNEGSKA (reference sequence). The CDR3 is made up of 13 amino acids. CDR3 residues: CSASRDRGNEQFF. The CDR3 DNA reads TGCAGTGCTAGCCGGGACAGGGGCAATGAGCAGTTCTTC.